The 9 T cell receptor beta chains listed next were all sequenced from one sample in a study of T cells in Graves' hyperthyroidism and ophthalmopathy. Regions amplified from RNA transcripts were the TCR beta CDR3 regions. First-round RT-PCR of the TCR CDR3 relied on the HTBI primer set. TCRdb re-derived calls from the multiplex PCR reads in MiXCR, one entry per CDR3 protein. The sample has about 290,000 distinct CDR3 sequences, 13% seen once. Input material: blood. All receptors come from a woman in her 30s with Graves' hyperthyroidism that later progressed to Graves' ophthalmopathy.

The chain is built from TRBV10-3 and TRBJ2-3; the D call may be TRBD1 or TRBD2 (6 bases each). The CDR3 has 14 residues. V was trimmed by 4 bases and J by 0 bases, leaving 8 bases between them. Germline CDR1 reads ENHRY; CDR2 reads SYGVKD. CDR3 sequence reads: CAISGGASTDTQYF. For the CDR3, the DNA is TGTGCCATCAGTGGGGGGGCTAGCACAGATACGCAGTATTTT.

This clonotype was recorded many times. The CDR3 protein is CASSLERGQLSNQPQHF. CDR3 DNA sequence: TGTGCCAGCAGCTTGGAGCGGGGACAGCTTAGCAATCAGCCCCAGCATTTT. V is TRBV11-3 and J is TRBJ1-5, with TRBD1 identical over 7 bases. Germline CDR1 is SGHNT and CDR2 is YENEEA. The CDR3 has 17 amino acids. Trimming removed 3 bases from V and 0 bases from J; junction bases left unmatched: 8.

This clonotype has at least ten counts. The V call is TRBV11-3, the J call TRBJ1-3, with 7 nucleotides matching TRBD1. This CDR3 has 14 residues. J gave up 4 bases and V 4 bases, and 4 bases lay outside the gene matches. In germline, CDR1 is SGHNT, CDR2 YENEEA. DNA for the CDR3: TGTGCCAGCAGCTGGGGACAGCAAGGAAACACCATATATTTT. Protein: CASSWGQQGNTIYF. Combining the CDR3 with reference TRBV11-3 and TRBJ1-3 gives the whole variable domain EAGVVQSPRYKIIEKKQPVAFWCNPISGHNTLYWYLQNLGQGPELLIRYENEEAVDDSQLPKDRFSAERLKGVDSTLKIQPAELGDSAVYLCASSWGQQGNTIYFGEGSWLTVV.

The rearrangement links TRBV7-2 to TRBJ2-3; maybe TRBD1 (5 bases). Trimming pared 4 bases from V and 3 bases from J, leaving 11 bases between. CDR1 SGHTA and CDR2 FQGNSA come from the germline V gene. This CDR3 spans 14 amino acids. The CDR3 coding sequence is TGTGCCAGCAGCTCGACAGCGACTACAGATACGCAGTATTTT. Translated: CASSSTATTDTQYF.

The rearrangement uses TRBV19 and TRBJ2-2; no definite D call. There are 14 residues in the CDR3. CDR1 is LNHDA and CDR2 is SQIVND in the germline V gene (reference sequence). Trimming removed 6 bases at V and 5 bases at J, with 13 bases between. The CDR3 bases are TGTGCCAGTAGCCTGGACCCCGGGACCGGGGAGCTGTTTTTT. It is translated as CASSLDPGTGELFF.

This clonotype has ten or more counts. The J gene is TRBJ2-7, the V gene TRBV27; 11 bases are shared with TRBD2. The germline gives CDR1 MNHEY, CDR2 SMNVEV (reference sequence). V was pared by 6 bases and J by 2 bases, with 9 bases of the junction left unmatched. This CDR3 comprises 16 residues. DNA for the CDR3: TGTGCCAGCAGCCGCCCCTCGACTAGCGGGACCTACGAGCAGTACTTC. The encoded protein is CASSRPSTSGTYEQYF.

In the case of this clonotype: This clone may be a read error of a much larger clone one base away. The J gene is TRBJ1-1, the V gene TRBV6-1, with 7 positions matching TRBD1. This CDR3 is built from 14 residues. Germline assignment: CDR1 MNHNS and CDR2 SASEGT. The CDR3 DNA sequence: TGTGCCAGCAGGGAGACAGGGTCGGGAGCTGAAGCTTCCTTT. Residues: CASRETGSGAEASF.

The rearrangement joins TRBV4-1 to TRBJ2-7; TRBD1 might be the D (6 bases). CDR3 length: 14 amino acids. The germline V gene encodes CDR1 MGHRA and CDR2 YSYEKL. Trimming took 1 base from V and 3 from J, leaving 10 bases between them. The CDR3 is CASSQGTAVYEQYF. CDR3 bases: TGCGCCAGCAGCCAAGGGACAGCTGTCTACGAGCAGTACTTC.

This clonotype was seen many times. CDR3 DNA: TGTGCCTGGAGTTACAGGGACAATCAGCCCCAGCATTTT. It encodes CAWSYRDNQPQHF. This chain joins TRBV30 and TRBJ1-5; tentatively, D is TRBD1 (6 bases). Trimming cost V 2 bases and J 3 bases, with 8 bases left between them. Germline V CDR1 and CDR2: GTSNPN, SVGIG (reference sequence). This CDR3 comprises 13 residues.